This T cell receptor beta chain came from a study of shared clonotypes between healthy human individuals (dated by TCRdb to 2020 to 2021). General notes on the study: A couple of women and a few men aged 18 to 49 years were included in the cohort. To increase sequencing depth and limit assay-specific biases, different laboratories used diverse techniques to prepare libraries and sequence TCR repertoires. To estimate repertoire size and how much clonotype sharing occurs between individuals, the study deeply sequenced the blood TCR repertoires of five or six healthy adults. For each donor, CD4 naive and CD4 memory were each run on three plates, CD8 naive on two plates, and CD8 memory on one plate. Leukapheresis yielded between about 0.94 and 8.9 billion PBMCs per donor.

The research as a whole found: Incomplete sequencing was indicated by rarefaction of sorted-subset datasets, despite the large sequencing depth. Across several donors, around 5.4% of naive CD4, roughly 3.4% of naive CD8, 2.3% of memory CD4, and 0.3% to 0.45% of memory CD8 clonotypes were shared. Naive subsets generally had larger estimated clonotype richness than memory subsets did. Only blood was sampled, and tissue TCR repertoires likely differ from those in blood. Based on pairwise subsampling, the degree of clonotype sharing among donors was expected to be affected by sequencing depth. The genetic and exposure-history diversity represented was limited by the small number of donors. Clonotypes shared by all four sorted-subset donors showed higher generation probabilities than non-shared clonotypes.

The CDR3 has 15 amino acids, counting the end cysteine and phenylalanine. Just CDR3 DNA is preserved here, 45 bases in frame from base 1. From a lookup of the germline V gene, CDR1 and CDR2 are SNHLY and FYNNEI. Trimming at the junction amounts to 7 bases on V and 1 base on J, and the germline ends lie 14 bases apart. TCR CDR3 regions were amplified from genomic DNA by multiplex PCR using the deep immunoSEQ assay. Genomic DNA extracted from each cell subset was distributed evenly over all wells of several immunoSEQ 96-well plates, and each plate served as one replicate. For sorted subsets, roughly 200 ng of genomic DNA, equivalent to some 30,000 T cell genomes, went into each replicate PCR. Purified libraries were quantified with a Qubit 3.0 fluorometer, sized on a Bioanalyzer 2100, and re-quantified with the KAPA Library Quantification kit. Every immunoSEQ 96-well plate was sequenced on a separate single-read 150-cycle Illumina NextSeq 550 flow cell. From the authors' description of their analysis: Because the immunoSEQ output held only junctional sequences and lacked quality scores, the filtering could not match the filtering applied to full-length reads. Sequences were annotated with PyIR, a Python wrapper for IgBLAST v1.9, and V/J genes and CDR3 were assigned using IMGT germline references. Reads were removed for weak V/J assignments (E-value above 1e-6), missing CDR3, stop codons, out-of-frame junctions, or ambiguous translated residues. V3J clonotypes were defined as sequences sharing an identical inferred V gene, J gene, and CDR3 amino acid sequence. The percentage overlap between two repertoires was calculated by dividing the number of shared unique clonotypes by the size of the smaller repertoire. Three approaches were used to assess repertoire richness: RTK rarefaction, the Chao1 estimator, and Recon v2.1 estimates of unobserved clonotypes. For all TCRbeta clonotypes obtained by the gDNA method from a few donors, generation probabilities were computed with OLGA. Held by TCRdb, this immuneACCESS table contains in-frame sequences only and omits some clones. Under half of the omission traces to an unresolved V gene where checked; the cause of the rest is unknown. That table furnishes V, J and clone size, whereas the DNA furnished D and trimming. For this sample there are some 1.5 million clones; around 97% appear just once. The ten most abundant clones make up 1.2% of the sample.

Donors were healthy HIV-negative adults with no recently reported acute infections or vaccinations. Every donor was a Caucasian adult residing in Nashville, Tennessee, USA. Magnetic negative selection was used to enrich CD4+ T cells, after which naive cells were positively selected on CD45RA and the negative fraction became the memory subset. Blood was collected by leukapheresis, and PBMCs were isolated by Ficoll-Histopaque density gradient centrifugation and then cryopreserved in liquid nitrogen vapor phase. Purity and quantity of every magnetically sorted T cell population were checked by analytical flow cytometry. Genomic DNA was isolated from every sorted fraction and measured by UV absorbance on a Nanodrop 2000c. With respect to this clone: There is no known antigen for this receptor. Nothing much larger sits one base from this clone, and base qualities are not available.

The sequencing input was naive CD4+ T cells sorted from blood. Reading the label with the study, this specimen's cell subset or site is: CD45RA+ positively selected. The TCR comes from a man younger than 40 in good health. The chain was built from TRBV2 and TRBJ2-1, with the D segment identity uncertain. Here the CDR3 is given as CASNRAGGSYNEQFF. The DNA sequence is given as TGTGCCAGCAATAGGGCCGGTGGGTCCTACAATGAGCAGTTCTTC. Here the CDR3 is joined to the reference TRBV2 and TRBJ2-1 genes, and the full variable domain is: EPEVTQTPSHQVTQMGQEVILRCVPISNHLYFYWYRQILGQKVEFLVSFYNNEISEKSEIFDDQFSVERPDGSNFTLKIRSTKLEDSAMYFCASNRAGGSYNEQFFGPGTRLTVL.